The 32 T cell receptor beta chains given below trace back to one sample, sequenced in a study of control samples from healthy donors and cancer patients. Clones were sequenced by immunoSEQ multiplex PCR, and TCRdb holds only the in-frame ones, with some missing. The sample has about 120,000 clones, around 89% seen once. Sequencing input: blood. The receptors here all came from a man aged 50 or older in good health.

This clone showed up just once. The chain is built from TRBV5-4 and TRBJ2-3; TRBD2 aligns across 14 bases. CDR1 is SGHNT and CDR2 is YYREEE in the germline V gene (reference sequence). The junction had 6 bases not matched to a gene; V was cut back by 4 bases and J by 5 bases. This CDR3 region has 16 residues. DNA of the CDR3: TGTGCCAGCAGCGAGACTAGCGGGGGGGCGAGAGATACGCAGTATTTT. It is translated as CASSETSGGARDTQYF.

V gene TRBV6-2 or TRBV6-3 combines with J gene TRBJ1-5; D is unresolved. CDR3 length: 14 amino acids. Trimming removed 2 bases from V and 5 bases from J, with 10 bases in between. Germline CDR1 reads MNHEY; CDR2 reads SVGEGT. The CDR3, as DNA: TGTGCCAGCAGTTACGCGGGAGGGTATCAGCCCCAGCATTTT. Translated: CASSYAGGYQPQHF.

In the case of this clone: A junction end diverges from the germline sequence, so it may reflect a read error. The chain couples TRBV29-1 to TRBJ1-1; weak D call: TRBD1 (6 bases). Germline loops: CDR1 SQVTM, CDR2 ANQGSEA. The CDR3 sequence is 8 residues long. The CDR3 DNA follows: TGCAGCGTTGAACGGGGGCTCTTT. This translates into CSVERGLF.

The chain joins TRBV10-2 to TRBJ2-5; 10 nucleotides line up with TRBD2. The germline V gene has CDR1 WSHSY and CDR2 SAAADI. J lost 5 bases, V lost 6 bases, and 12 bases had no gene match. This CDR3 spans 16 amino acids. The CDR3 nucleotides are TGCGCCAGCAGGGGGCCCAGCGGGGGGGCCGGGGAGACCCAGTACTTC. Translating gives CASRGPSGGAGETQYF.

The V gene is TRBV7-9, the J gene TRBJ2-7, with a tentative D call TRBD1 (6 bases). Between the trimmed V and J ends, which lost 5 bases and 0 bases, there was a span of 20 bases. The CDR3 covers 17 residues. CDR1 is SEHNR, CDR2 FQNEAQ, per germline (reference sequence). The CDR3 DNA sequence: TGTGCCAGCAGCCCTCGAGGGGGACCCTTGGGCTCCTACGAGCAGTACTTC. Translation: CASSPRGGPLGSYEQYF.

The CDR3 sequence is CASAGGNTEAFF. CDR3 coding DNA: TGTGCCAGTGCGGGGGGGAACACTGAAGCTTTCTTT. This chain joins TRBV12-3 or TRBV12-4 and TRBJ1-1, with D maybe TRBD1 (5 bases). The CDR3 consists of 12 residues. Trimming took 9 bases from V and 1 from J, leaving 9 bases between them.

V is TRBV3-1 (or the pseudogene TRBV3-2) and J is TRBJ2-5; TRBD2 matches at 10 bases. V was pared by 0 bases and J by 5 bases, with 6 bases of the junction left unmatched. Looked up from germline, CDR1 is LGHDT and CDR2 is YNNKEL (reference sequence). This CDR3 has 16 amino acids. As DNA, the CDR3 is TGTGCCAGCAGCCAAGAGGCTAGCGGGGGATCGGAGACCCAGTACTTC. It translates to CASSQEASGGSETQYF.

The genes are TRBV10-3 and TRBJ1-5; D is possibly TRBD1 (6 bases). V lost 0 bases, J lost 0 bases, and 12 bases lay in between. The CDR3 consists of 17 residues. The V gene's germline CDR1 is ENHRY and CDR2 SYGVKD. The CDR3 is CAISESRTAYSNQPQHF. In DNA, the CDR3 is TGTGCCATCAGTGAGTCGCGGACAGCTTATAGCAATCAGCCCCAGCATTTT.

The CDR3 protein is CASGLGQGETYEQYF. CDR3 nucleotides: TGTGCTAGTGGTTTGGGACAGGGGGAGACCTACGAGCAGTACTTC. The chain uses TRBV12-5 and TRBJ2-7; 9 bases match TRBD1. Per the germline V gene, CDR1 is LGHNT and CDR2 is FRNRAP. Germline trimming cut 1 base from V and 2 bases from J; bases unmatched to any gene: 3. The CDR3 is 15 amino acids.

The V gene is TRBV25-1, the J gene TRBJ2-7; D is possibly TRBD2 (7 bases). V lost 8 bases, J lost 0 bases, and 11 bases lay in between. The CDR3 spans 13 residues. The germline CDR1 and CDR2 sequences are MGHDK and SYGVNS. CDR3 DNA sequence: TGTGCCAGCGAGGGGGGGACCTCCTACGAGCAGTACTTC. Protein: CASEGGTSYEQYF.

The chain is built from TRBV6-6 and TRBJ2-7, with 9 bases lining up with TRBD2. Trimming removed 6 bases from V and 0 bases from J; junction bases left unmatched: 3. Germline V gene data show CDR1 as MNHNY and CDR2 as SVGAGI (reference sequence). The CDR3 runs to 14 residues. In DNA form, the CDR3 reads TGTGCCAGCAGGAGACTAGCGGACTCCTACGAGCAGTACTTC. It yields the protein CASRRLADSYEQYF.

This chain links TRBV5-1 with TRBJ2-7; D tentatively fits TRBD1 or TRBD2 (5 bases each). CDR3 length equals 15 residues. Germline loops: CDR1 SGHRS, CDR2 YFSETQ. Deletions cut 3 bases from V and 4 bases from J, with 17 bases between. CDR3 sequence (DNA): TGCGCCAGCAGCTCGGGTGGGGGACCAACGTACGAGCAGTACTTC. This sequence encodes CASSSGGGPTYEQYF.

V gene TRBV18 combines with J gene TRBJ2-7; D gene ambiguous. The CDR3 is 13 residues long. Trimming pared 2 bases from V and 4 bases from J, leaving 9 bases between. Germline lookup yields CDR1 KGHSH and CDR2 LQKENI. The CDR3 DNA is TGTGCCAGCTCACCAACAAGGCCATACGAGCAGTACTTC. It translates to CASSPTRPYEQYF.

The V and J genes are TRBV3-1 (or the pseudogene TRBV3-2) and TRBJ2-7; D not resolved. This CDR3 has 17 residues. Germline V lookup: CDR1 LGHDT, CDR2 YNNKEL (reference sequence). Trimming pared 0 bases from V and 0 bases from J, leaving 15 bases between. The CDR3 loop is CASSQDPRHVGSYEQYF. The CDR3 DNA reads TGTGCCAGCAGCCAAGACCCCAGACATGTCGGCTCCTACGAGCAGTACTTC.

This clone appeared a single time. V and J are TRBV11-3 and TRBJ1-1; perhaps TRBD1 as D (6 bases). Trimming cost V 7 bases and J 3 bases, with 12 bases left between them. CDR3 size: 13 residues. Per the germline V gene, CDR1 is SGHNT and CDR2 is YENEEA. This CDR3 is CASKNRADTEAFF. In DNA, the CDR3 is TGTGCCAGCAAAAACAGGGCGGACACTGAAGCTTTCTTT.

The chain combines TRBV5-1 with TRBJ2-3, with 9 bases identical to TRBD2. The germline V gene encodes CDR1 SGHRS and CDR2 YFSETQ. The CDR3 contains 15 residues. The ends lost 0 bases at V and 4 bases at J; junction bases unmatched: 3. In nucleotides, the CDR3 is TGCGCCAGCAGCTTGGATAGCGGGGGTGCAGATACGCAGTATTTT. Encoded protein: CASSLDSGGADTQYF.

The chain has TRBV18 and TRBJ1-2; D gene ambiguous. The germline V gene has CDR1 KGHSH and CDR2 LQKENI. The CDR3 is made up of 13 amino acids. Trimming took 3 bases from V and 1 from J, leaving 6 bases between them. This CDR3 reads CASSPADNYGYTF. The CDR3 coding sequence is TGTGCCAGCTCACCGGCCGATAACTATGGCTACACCTTC. Together with reference TRBV18 and TRBJ1-2, the CDR3 gives the full variable domain: NAGVMQNPRHLVRRRGQEARLRCSPMKGHSHVYWYRQLPEEGLKFMVYLQKENIIDESGMPKERFSAEFPKEGPSILRIQQVVRGDSAAYFCASSPADNYGYTFGSGTRLTVV.

This clone came up a few times. The chain carries TRBV18 and TRBJ1-1; D ambiguous. Germline V gene sequence: CDR1 KGHSH, CDR2 LQKENI. The length of the CDR3 is 16 residues. Between the trimmed V and J ends, which lost 2 bases and 0 bases, there was a span of 13 bases. The CDR3 loop is CASSPWAGGMNTEAFF. The CDR3 region has the DNA TGTGCCAGCTCACCATGGGCAGGCGGCATGAACACTGAAGCTTTCTTT.

The chain uses TRBV2 and TRBJ1-3; D perhaps matches TRBD1 (5 bases). The germline V gene encodes CDR1 SNHLY and CDR2 FYNNEI. Trimming cost V 1 base and J 4 bases, with 14 bases left between them. This CDR3 region has 16 residues. Here the CDR3 DNA reads TGTGCCAGCAGTGAAGGTGGGGGATTACGAGGAAACACCATATATTTT. Protein sequence: CASSEGGGLRGNTIYF.

This clone was seen once. J is TRBJ1-2 and V is TRBV2; tentative D call: TRBD1 (6 bases). V shed 2 bases and J shed 4 bases, with 17 bases lying between them. Germline assignment: CDR1 SNHLY and CDR2 FYNNEI. The CDR3 is 16 residues long. This CDR3 is CASSEPGAGEVYGYTF. The CDR3 coding sequence is TGTGCCAGCAGTGAACCTGGGGCAGGGGAGGTCTATGGCTACACCTTC.

This clone was seen only a few times. The CDR3 region is CASSDPDRVEQPQHF. CDR3 sequence (DNA): TGTGCCAGCTCGGACCCGGACAGGGTTGAACAGCCCCAGCATTTT. This chain connects TRBV6-6 to TRBJ1-5, with TRBD1 identical over 8 bases. Losses at the gene ends were 8 bases for V and 7 bases for J; bases not matched to a gene: 13. The CDR3 runs to 15 residues. The V gene's germline CDR1 is MNHNY and CDR2 SVGAGI (reference sequence).

This clone was seen a single time. The chain combines TRBV12-5 with TRBJ1-2; the D gene is possibly TRBD1 (6 bases). Germline V lookup: CDR1 LGHNT, CDR2 FRNRAP. Trimming left V 7 bases short and J 4 bases short, with 10 bases between. The CDR3 extends over 12 amino acids. The CDR3 DNA sequence: TGTGCTAGTGCCAAGGACAGCTATGGCTACACCTTC. Translation gives CASAKDSYGYTF.

The J gene is TRBJ2-7, the V gene TRBV27, with 7 bases matching TRBD1. Germline lookup yields CDR1 MNHEY and CDR2 SMNVEV (reference sequence). CDR3 length: 14 amino acids. V gave up 6 bases and J gave up 2 bases; unmatched junction bases: 7. The CDR3 coding sequence is TGTGCCAGCAGCCCTAGGGGGCACACCTACGAGCAGTACTTC. It specifies CASSPRGHTYEQYF.

This chain connects TRBV27 to TRBJ1-2; possibly TRBD1 for D (6 bases). The CDR3 runs to 13 residues. V lost 6 bases and J 7 bases, leaving 15 bases between the germline ends. Germline-derived CDR1 and CDR2 are MNHEY and SMNVEV (reference sequence). CDR3 protein: CASSLTGSTGYTF. DNA of the CDR3: TGTGCCAGCAGCTTGACAGGCTCTACTGGCTACACCTTC.

This clone was detected only a few times. The rearrangement uses TRBV7-8 and TRBJ1-5; 10 bases are a match to TRBD1. The CDR3 sequence is 16 residues long. V lost 5 bases to trimming and J lost 0 bases; unmatched junction nucleotides: 4. Germline-derived CDR1 and CDR2 are SGHVS and FQNEAQ. CDR3 coding DNA: TGTGCCAGCAGCGTTCGACAGGGGGCTAGCAATCAGCCCCAGCATTTT. Protein sequence: CASSVRQGASNQPQHF. The variable domain in full, with the rest retrieved from reference TRBV7-8 and TRBJ1-5, is GAGVSQSPRYKVAKRGQDVALRCDPISGHVSLFWYQQALGQGPEFLTYFQNEAQLDKSGLPSDRFFAERPEGSVSTLKIQRTQQEDSAVYLCASSVRQGASNQPQHFGDGTRLSIL.

This clone has a single count. The CDR3 here is CASSPPGQIYNYGYTF. CDR3 coding DNA: TGTGCCAGCAGTCCCCCGGGACAGATTTATAACTATGGCTACACCTTC. The chain joins TRBV28 to TRBJ1-2; 7 bases align to TRBD1. The germline V gene encodes CDR1 MDHEN and CDR2 SYDVKM. Losses at the gene ends were 5 bases for V and 1 base for J; bases not matched to a gene: 10. The CDR3 contains 16 residues.

This chain links TRBV5-1 with TRBJ1-1; tentatively, D is TRBD1 (5 bases). CDR1 and CDR2 (germline): SGHRS, YFSETQ. Trimming stripped 4 bases from V and 1 base from J, with 11 bases between. This CDR3 is built from 14 residues. The CDR3 is CASSRATANTEAFF. The CDR3 bases are TGCGCCAGCAGCAGGGCGACAGCGAACACTGAAGCTTTCTTT.

Regarding this clone: Within the sample, other DNA sequences also encode this same CDR3. The gene calls are TRBV7-9 and TRBJ1-2, with TRBD1 as a possible D gene (6 bases). The CDR3 spans 14 residues. Trimming took 1 base from V and 0 from J, leaving 6 bases between them. CDR1 is SEHNR, CDR2 FQNEAQ, per germline (reference sequence). The CDR3: CASSLGTANYGYTF. Here the CDR3 DNA reads TGTGCCAGCAGCTTAGGGACAGCTAACTATGGCTACACCTTC.

The chain uses TRBV4-1 and TRBJ1-5; D is uncertain. CDR1 is MGHRA and CDR2 is YSYEKL in the germline V gene. The CDR3 spans 16 residues. V gave up 1 base and J gave up 0 bases, with 10 bases separating them. In nucleotides, the CDR3 is TGCGCCAGCAGCCAAGGAGGAAGGTATAGCAATCAGCCCCAGCATTTT. As protein: CASSQGGRYSNQPQHF.

The chain couples TRBV29-1 to TRBJ2-7, with 8 positions matching TRBD1. J gave up 6 bases and V 2 bases, and 6 bases lay outside the gene matches. The CDR3 consists of 13 residues. Germline CDR1 reads SQVTM; CDR2 reads ANQGSEA. This chain's CDR3 is CSVESQGAFEQYF. In DNA form, the CDR3 reads TGCAGCGTTGAAAGTCAGGGGGCCTTCGAGCAGTACTTC.

This chain uses TRBV5-1 with TRBJ2-3; D might be TRBD1 (6 bases). CDR1 and CDR2 from the germline V gene are SGHRS and YFSETQ. Trimming stripped 0 bases from V and 2 bases from J, with 7 bases between. The CDR3 length is 14 residues. CDR3 in DNA: TGCGCCAGCAGCTTGGGACAGGACACAGATACGCAGTATTTT. This encodes CASSLGQDTDTQYF.

The chain links TRBV27 to TRBJ1-2, with 7 bases lining up with TRBD1. Germline CDR1 MNHEY, CDR2 SMNVEV (reference sequence). V lost 5 bases, J lost 8 bases, and 11 bases stayed unmatched. The CDR3 is made up of 14 amino acids. Here the CDR3 DNA reads TGTGCCAGCAGTCCCCAGACAGGGAGGAGCGGCTACACCTTC. Amino acid sequence: CASSPQTGRSGYTF.